Shown below are 3 T cell receptor beta chains from a single sample sequenced in a study of blood T cells in healthy people across ages. A second PCR, run for roughly 7 to 12 cycles, used a sample-barcoded 5' primer plus a J-beta primer mix. TCRdb fed the 5' RACE reads into MiXCR, producing one record per CDR3 protein. The data show 750,000 to 850,000 distinct CDR3 sequences, around a quarter seen once. These data were likewise used in another study, on T cells of mothers and their children.

The sequenced material came from blood. The receptor source for this set is a boy aged 10-17 years in good health.

The chain carries TRBV9 and TRBJ2-1; D might be TRBD1 (6 bases). Gene TRBJ2-5 matches the end of the DNA better, so the J call may be wrong. Germline V gene sequence: CDR1 SGDLS, CDR2 YYNGEE. The CDR3 covers 13 residues. CDR3 sequence (DNA): TGTGCCAGCAGCCCAGGGACACCCGGCACCCAGTACTTC. Amino acid sequence: CASSPGTPGTQYF.

The genes are TRBV29-1 and TRBJ1-1; tentative D call: TRBD1 (6 bases). V lost 4 bases and J 5 bases, leaving 14 bases between the germline ends. The CDR3 contains 13 residues. Germline V CDR1 and CDR2: SQVTM, ANQGSEA. CDR3 sequence: CSVGPNRVTEAFF. CDR3 nucleotide sequence: TGCAGCGTTGGTCCAAACAGGGTGACTGAAGCTTTCTTT.

The chain uses TRBV9 and TRBJ1-1; 7 bases map to TRBD1. In germline, CDR1 is SGDLS, CDR2 YYNGEE. CDR3 length equals 13 residues. The trim removed 4 bases at V and 7 bases at J, leaving 7 bases unmatched. CDR3 DNA: TGTGCCAGCAGCCCAAACCAGGGGGGTGAAGCTTTCTTT. It is translated as CASSPNQGGEAFF. The variable domain in full, with the rest retrieved from reference TRBV9 and TRBJ1-1, is DSGVTQTPKHLITATGQRVTLRCSPRSGDLSVYWYQQSLDQGLQFLIQYYNGEERAKGNILERFSAQQFPDLHSELNLSSLELGDSALYFCASSPNQGGEAFFGQGTRLTVV.